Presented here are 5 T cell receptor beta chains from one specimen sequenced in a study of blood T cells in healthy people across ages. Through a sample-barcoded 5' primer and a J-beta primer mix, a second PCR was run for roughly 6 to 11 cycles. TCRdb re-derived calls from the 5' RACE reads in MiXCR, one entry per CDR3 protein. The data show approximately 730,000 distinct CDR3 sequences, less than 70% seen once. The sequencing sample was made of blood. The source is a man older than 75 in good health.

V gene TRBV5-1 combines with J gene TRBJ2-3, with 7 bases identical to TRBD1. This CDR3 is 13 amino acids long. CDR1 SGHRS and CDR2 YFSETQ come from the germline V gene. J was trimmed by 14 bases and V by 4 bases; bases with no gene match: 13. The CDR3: CASSPKGTARAYF. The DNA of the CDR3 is TGCGCCAGCAGCCCGAAGGGGACAGCCCGGGCGTATTTT.

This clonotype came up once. The CDR3 loop reads CASSLSASTSYEQYF. CDR3 DNA sequence: TGTGCCAGCAGTTTATCGGCCAGCACCTCCTACGAGCAGTACTTC. The J gene is TRBJ2-7, the V gene TRBV27; D gene unclear. CDR1 is MNHEY, CDR2 SMNVEV, per germline (reference sequence). Trimming removed 0 bases from V and 0 bases from J, with 9 bases in between. There are 15 residues in the CDR3.

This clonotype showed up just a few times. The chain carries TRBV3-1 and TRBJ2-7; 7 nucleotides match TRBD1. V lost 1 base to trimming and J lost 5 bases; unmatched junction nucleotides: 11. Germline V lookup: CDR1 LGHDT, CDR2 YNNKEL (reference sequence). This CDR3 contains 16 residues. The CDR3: CASSQGLIQGVHEQYF. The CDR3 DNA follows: TGTGCCAGCAGCCAAGGTCTAATCCAGGGGGTCCACGAGCAGTACTTC.

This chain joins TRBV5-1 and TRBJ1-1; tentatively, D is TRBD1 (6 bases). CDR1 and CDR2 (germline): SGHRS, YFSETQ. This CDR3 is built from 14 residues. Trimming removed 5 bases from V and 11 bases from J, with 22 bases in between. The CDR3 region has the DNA TGCGCCAGCAGGGAGACCCCGGGACAACTTGGGGCTTTCTTT. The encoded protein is CASRETPGQLGAFF. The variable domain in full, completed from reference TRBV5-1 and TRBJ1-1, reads KAGVTQTPRYLIKTRGQQVTLSCSPISGHRSVSWYQQTPGQGLQFLFEYFSETQRNKGNFPGRFSGRQFSNSRSEMNVSTLELGDSALYLCASRETPGQLGAFFGQGTRLTVV.

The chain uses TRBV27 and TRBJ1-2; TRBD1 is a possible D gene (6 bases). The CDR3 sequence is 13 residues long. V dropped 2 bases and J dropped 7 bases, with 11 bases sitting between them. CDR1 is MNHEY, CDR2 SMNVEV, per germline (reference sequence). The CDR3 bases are TGTGCCAGCAGTTTAGCAGGGGAATCTGGCTACACCTTC. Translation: CASSLAGESGYTF.